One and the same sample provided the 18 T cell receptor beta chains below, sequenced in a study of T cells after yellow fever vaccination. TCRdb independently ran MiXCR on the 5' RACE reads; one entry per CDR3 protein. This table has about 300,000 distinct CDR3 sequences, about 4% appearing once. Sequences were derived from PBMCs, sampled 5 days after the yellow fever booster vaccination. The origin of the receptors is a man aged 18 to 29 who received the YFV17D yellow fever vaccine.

In DNA, the CDR3 is TGTGCCAGCAGTTCACGCGAGCCCCTAGCGGGGGAAGAGACCCAGTACTTC. The encoded protein is CASSSREPLAGEETQYF. The chain recombines TRBV6-6 with TRBJ2-5; 10 bases are a match to TRBD2. Germline values: CDR1 MNHNY, CDR2 SVGAGI (reference sequence). This CDR3 spans 17 amino acids. With 4 bases clipped from V and 3 bases from J, the junction kept 11 bases outside the gene matches.

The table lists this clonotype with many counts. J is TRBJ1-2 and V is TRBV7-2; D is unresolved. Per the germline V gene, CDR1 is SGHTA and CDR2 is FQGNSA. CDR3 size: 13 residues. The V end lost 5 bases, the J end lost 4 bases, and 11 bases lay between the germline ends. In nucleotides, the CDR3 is TGTGCCAGCAGCGATGACATGTCCTATGGCTACACCTTC. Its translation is CASSDDMSYGYTF.

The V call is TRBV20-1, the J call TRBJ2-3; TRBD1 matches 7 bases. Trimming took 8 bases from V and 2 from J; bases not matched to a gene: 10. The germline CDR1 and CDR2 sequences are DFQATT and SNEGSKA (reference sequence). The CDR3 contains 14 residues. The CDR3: CSSLGGQITDTQYF. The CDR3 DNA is TGCAGTTCCCTAGGGGGACAGATCACAGATACGCAGTATTTT.

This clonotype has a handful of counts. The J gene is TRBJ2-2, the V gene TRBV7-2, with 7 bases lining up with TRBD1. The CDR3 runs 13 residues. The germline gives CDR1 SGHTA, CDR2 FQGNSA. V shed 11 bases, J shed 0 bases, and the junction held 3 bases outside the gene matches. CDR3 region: CAGGQANTGELFF. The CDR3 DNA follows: TGTGCCGGAGGACAGGCGAACACCGGGGAGCTGTTTTTT.

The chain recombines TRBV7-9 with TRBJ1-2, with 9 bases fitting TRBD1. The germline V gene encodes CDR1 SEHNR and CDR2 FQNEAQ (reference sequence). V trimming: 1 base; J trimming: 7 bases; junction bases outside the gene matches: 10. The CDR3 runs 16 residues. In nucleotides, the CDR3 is TGTGCCAGCAGCTTAGGTTGGGACAGGGACGTAAGTGGCTACACCTTC. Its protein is CASSLGWDRDVSGYTF.

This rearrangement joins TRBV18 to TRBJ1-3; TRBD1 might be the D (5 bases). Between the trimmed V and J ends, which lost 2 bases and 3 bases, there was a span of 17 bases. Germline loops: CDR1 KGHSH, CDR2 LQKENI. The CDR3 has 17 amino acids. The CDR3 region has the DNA TGTGCCAGCTCACCAGGGACTCTCGGACCCGATGGAAACACCATATATTTT. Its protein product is CASSPGTLGPDGNTIYF.

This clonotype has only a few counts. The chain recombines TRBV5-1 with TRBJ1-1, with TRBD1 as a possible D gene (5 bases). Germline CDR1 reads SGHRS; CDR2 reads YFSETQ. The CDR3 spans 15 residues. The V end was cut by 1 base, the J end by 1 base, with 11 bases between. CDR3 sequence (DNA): TGCGCCAGCAGCTTGTGGCCCCAGGGGAACACTGAAGCTTTCTTT. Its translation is CASSLWPQGNTEAFF.

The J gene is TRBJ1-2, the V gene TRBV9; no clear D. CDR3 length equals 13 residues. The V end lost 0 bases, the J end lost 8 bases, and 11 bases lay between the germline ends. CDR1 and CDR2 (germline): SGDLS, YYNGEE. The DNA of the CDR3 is TGTGCCAGCAGCGTAGACTCATCGAGGGGCTACACCTTC. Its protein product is CASSVDSSRGYTF. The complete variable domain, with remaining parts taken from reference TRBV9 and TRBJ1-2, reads DSGVTQTPKHLITATGQRVTLRCSPRSGDLSVYWYQQSLDQGLQFLIQYYNGEERAKGNILERFSAQQFPDLHSELNLSSLELGDSALYFCASSVDSSRGYTFGSGTRLTVV.

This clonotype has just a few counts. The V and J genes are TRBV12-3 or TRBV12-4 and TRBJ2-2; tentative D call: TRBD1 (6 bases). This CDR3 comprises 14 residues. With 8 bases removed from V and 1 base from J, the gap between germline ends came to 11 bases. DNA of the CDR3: TGTGCCAGCCGAACAGGGTGGAACACCGGGGAGCTGTTTTTT. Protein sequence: CASRTGWNTGELFF.

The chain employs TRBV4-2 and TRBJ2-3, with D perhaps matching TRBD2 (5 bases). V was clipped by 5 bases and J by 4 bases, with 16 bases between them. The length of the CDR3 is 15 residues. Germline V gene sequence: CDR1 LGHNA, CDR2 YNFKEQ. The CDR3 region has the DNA TGTGCCAGCAGCTTCCGCACGGGGTTGGCAGATACGCAGTATTTT. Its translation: CASSFRTGLADTQYF.

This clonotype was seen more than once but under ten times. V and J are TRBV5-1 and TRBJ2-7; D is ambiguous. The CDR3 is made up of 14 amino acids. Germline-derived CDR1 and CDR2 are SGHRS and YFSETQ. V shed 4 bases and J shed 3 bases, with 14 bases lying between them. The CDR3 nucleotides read TGCGCCAGCAGCCCCTCCGGAGTTAACTACGAGCAGTACGTC. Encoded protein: CASSPSGVNYEQYV.

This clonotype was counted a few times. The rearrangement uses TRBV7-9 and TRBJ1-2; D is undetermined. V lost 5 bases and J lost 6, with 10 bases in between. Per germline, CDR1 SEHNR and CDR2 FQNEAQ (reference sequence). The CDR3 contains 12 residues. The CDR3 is CASSPGMDGYTF. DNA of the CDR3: TGTGCCAGCAGCCCGGGGATGGATGGCTACACCTTC.

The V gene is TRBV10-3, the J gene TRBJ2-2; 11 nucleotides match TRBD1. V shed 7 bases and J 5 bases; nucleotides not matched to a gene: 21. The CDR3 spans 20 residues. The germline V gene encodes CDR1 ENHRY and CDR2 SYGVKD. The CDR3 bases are TGTGCCATCACGAGAAGGATACGGGACAGGGGGGTGGTGGAGACCGGGGAGCTGTTTTTT. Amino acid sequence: CAITRRIRDRGVVETGELFF.

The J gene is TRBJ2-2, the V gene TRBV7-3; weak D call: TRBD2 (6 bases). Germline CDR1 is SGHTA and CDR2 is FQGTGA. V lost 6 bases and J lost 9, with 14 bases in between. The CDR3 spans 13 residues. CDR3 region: CASSRTIGWELFF. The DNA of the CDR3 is TGTGCCAGCAGTAGGACTATCGGGTGGGAGCTGTTTTTT.

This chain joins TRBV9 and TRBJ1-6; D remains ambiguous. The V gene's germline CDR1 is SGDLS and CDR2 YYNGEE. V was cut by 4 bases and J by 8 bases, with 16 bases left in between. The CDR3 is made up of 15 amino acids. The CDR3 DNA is TGTGCCAGCAGCCCTCGCTTTGGCCAAGATTCACCCCTCCACTTT. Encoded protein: CASSPRFGQDSPLHF.

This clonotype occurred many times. In nucleotides, the CDR3 is TGTGCCAGCAGCTTTAGTTCACCCCTCCACTTT. Encoded protein: CASSFSSPLHF. This sequence joins TRBV11-2 and TRBJ1-6, with D uncertain. CDR3 length: 11 amino acids. Trimming pared 3 bases from V and 9 bases from J, leaving 3 bases between. Germline CDR1 SGHAT, CDR2 FQNNGV. The full variable domain, completed using reference TRBV11-2 and TRBJ1-6, is EAGVAQSPRYKIIEKRQSVAFWCNPISGHATLYWYQQILGQGPKLLIQFQNNGVVDDSQLPKDRFSAERLKGVDSTLKIQPAKLEDSAVYLCASSFSSPLHFGNGTRLTVT.

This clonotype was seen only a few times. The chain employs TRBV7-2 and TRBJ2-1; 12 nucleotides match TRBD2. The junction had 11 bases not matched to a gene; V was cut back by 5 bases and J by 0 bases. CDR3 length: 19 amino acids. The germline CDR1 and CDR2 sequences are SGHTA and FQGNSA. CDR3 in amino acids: CASSTPTGTSGPSYNEQFF. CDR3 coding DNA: TGTGCCAGCAGCACTCCCACCGGGACTAGCGGGCCCTCCTACAATGAGCAGTTCTTC.

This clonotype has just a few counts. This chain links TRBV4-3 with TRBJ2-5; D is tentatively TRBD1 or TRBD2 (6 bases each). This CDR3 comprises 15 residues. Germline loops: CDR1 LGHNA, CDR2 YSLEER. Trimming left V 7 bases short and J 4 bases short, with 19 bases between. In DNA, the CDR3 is TGCGCCAGCACCAAAAGGCTGGGGGGCGGAGAGACCCAGTACTTC. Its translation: CASTKRLGGGETQYF.